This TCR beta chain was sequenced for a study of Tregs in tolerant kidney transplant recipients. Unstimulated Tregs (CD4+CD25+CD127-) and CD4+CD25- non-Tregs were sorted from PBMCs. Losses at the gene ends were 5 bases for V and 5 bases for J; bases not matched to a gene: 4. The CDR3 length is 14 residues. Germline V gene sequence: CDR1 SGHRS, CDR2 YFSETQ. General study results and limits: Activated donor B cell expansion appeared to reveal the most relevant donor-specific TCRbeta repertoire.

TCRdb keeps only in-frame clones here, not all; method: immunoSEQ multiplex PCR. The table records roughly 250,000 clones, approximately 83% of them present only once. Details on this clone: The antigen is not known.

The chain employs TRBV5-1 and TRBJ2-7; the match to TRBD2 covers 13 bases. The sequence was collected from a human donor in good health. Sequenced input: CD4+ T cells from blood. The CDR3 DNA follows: TGCGCCAGCAGAGGACTAGCGGGAGTCGACGAGCAGTACTTC. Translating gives CASRGLAGVDEQYF.